This entry is about one T cell receptor (beta chain). Its antigen is as yet unknown. The data were taken from a study of T-cell memory formation after mild COVID-19. Whole-study results and caveats: Detection of some responders pre-infection suggested pre-existing cross-reactive memory T cells participated. From day 15 to 85, contracting clones were balanced between CD4 and CD8, whereas later expanders leaned toward CD4+.

A 5'RACE reaction primed in the constant segment made cDNA libraries of TCR alpha and TCR beta, and these carried sample barcodes and UMIs. TCRdb reprocessed the 5' RACE reads with MiXCR, giving one entry per CDR3 protein. This sample yields about 470,000 distinct CDR3 sequences, of which about 18% are seen a single time; roughly 12% belongs to the top ten. The origin of this receptor is an adult woman who had mild COVID-19 (a few samples of this study predate the infection). Cell type and time point are not known. Source material: PBMCs or a T cell subset sorted from them (not recorded which).

CDR3 sequence reads: CASSYSGTENTEAFF. The CDR3 nucleotides read TGTGCCAGCAGCTACTCCGGGACAGAGAACACTGAAGCTTTCTTT. The rearrangement joins TRBV7-3 to TRBJ1-1; TRBD1 matches at 7 bases. There are 15 residues in the CDR3. CDR1 and CDR2 from the germline V gene are SGHTA and FQGTGA. Unmatched junction bases numbered 6, after V lost 4 bases and J lost 1 base.